One sample yielded the 25 T cell receptor beta chains listed below, sequenced in a study of T cells after yellow fever vaccination. TCRdb re-analysed the 5' RACE reads in MiXCR, keeping a single row per CDR3 protein. Among fewer than 450,000 distinct CDR3 sequences listed, under 14% were seen once. The sequencing here drew on PBMCs, taken on the day of the first yellow fever vaccination. These TCRs come from a young man who received the YFV17D yellow fever vaccine.

This clonotype was recorded at least ten times. J is TRBJ2-7 and V is TRBV19, with D tentatively TRBD2 (5 bases). From germline, CDR1 is LNHDA and CDR2 SQIVND (reference sequence). The CDR3 has 12 amino acids. V was cut by 0 bases and J by 6 bases, with 6 bases left in between. The DNA for the CDR3 is TGTGCCAGTAGTATAGAGGGAGCCGAGCAGTACTTC. Protein sequence: CASSIEGAEQYF.

This clonotype occurred a few times. The genes are TRBV20-1 and TRBJ2-7; 9 nucleotides match TRBD1. Looked up from germline, CDR1 is DFQATT and CDR2 is SNEGSKA (reference sequence). The CDR3 length is 15 residues. The V segment lost 0 bases and the J segment 9 bases; nucleotides outside the gene matches: 12. The CDR3, as DNA: TGCAGTGCTAGAGATAGGACAGGGGTGGGCGAACGGCAGTACGTC. Translating it yields CSARDRTGVGERQYV.

This clonotype was detected a few times. V is TRBV5-1 and J is TRBJ2-2; D not certain. This CDR3 comprises 12 residues. V shed 0 bases and J shed 6 bases, with 3 bases lying between them. Germline V gives CDR1 SGHRS, CDR2 YFSETQ. CDR3 region: CASSLAPGELFF. The CDR3 DNA sequence: TGCGCCAGCAGCTTGGCGCCCGGGGAGCTGTTTTTT. The full variable domain, completed using reference TRBV5-1 and TRBJ2-2, is KAGVTQTPRYLIKTRGQQVTLSCSPISGHRSVSWYQQTPGQGLQFLFEYFSETQRNKGNFPGRFSGRQFSNSRSEMNVSTLELGDSALYLCASSLAPGELFFGEGSRLTVL.

The rearrangement uses TRBV2 and TRBJ2-2, with TRBD2 matching over 11 bases. Germline V gives CDR1 SNHLY, CDR2 FYNNEI. After removal of 6 bases from V and 7 bases from J, the junction contained 7 bases not matched to a gene. This CDR3 has 15 residues. CDR3 sequence reads: CASRGTSGPIGELFF. The CDR3 DNA reads TGTGCCAGCAGGGGGACTAGCGGCCCCATCGGGGAGCTGTTTTTT.

This clonotype has just a few counts. V and J are TRBV11-2 and TRBJ2-4, with D perhaps assigned TRBD1 or TRBD2 (5 bases each). The CDR3 loop spans 14 amino acids. Trimming shortened V by 1 base and J by 9 bases, and 13 bases separated the two germline ends. The germline V gene has CDR1 SGHAT and CDR2 FQNNGV. The CDR3 DNA reads as TGTGCCAGCAGCTTAGTGGGGGAGAGGGGCATTCAGTACTTC. Its protein product is CASSLVGERGIQYF.

This clonotype was detected ten times or more. V usage is TRBV6-2 or TRBV6-3 and J usage is TRBJ2-1, with a weak D call TRBD2 (6 bases). CDR1 and CDR2 from the germline V gene are MNHEY and SVGEGT. The CDR3 length is 16 residues. The V and J ends lost 2 bases and 2 bases respectively, with 13 bases between them. CDR3 DNA sequence: TGTGCCAGCAGTTACGTGGGGGGAGGAACCTACAATGAGCAGTTCTTC. Translation: CASSYVGGGTYNEQFF.

The rearrangement links TRBV12-3 or TRBV12-4 to TRBJ2-2; TRBD1 matches at 11 bases. V trimming: 7 bases; J trimming: 5 bases; junction bases outside the gene matches: 6. The CDR3 has 15 amino acids. Here the CDR3 DNA reads TGTGCCAGCACCAGGGACAGGGGGGGAACCGGGGAGCTGTTTTTT. Translation: CASTRDRGGTGELFF.

CDR3 nucleotide sequence: TGTGCCAGCAGCCAAGACGGGGGGGCGGATACGCAGTATTTT. Amino acids: CASSQDGGADTQYF. V gene TRBV4-2 combines with J gene TRBJ2-3, with TRBD2 identical over 8 bases. With 0 bases clipped from V and 6 bases from J, the junction kept 2 bases outside the gene matches. This CDR3 is built from 14 residues. Germline assignment: CDR1 LGHNA and CDR2 YNFKEQ.

This clonotype was recorded many times. This sequence joins TRBV5-1 and TRBJ2-3; D is uncertain. V shed 0 bases and J shed 6 bases, with 5 bases lying between them. Germline V gene lookup returns CDR1 SGHRS and CDR2 YFSETQ. The CDR3 consists of 12 residues. The CDR3 spells CASSLAEDTQYF. The CDR3 DNA reads TGCGCCAGCAGCTTGGCCGAGGATACGCAGTATTTT.

Only a few counts were recorded for this clonotype. This chain joins TRBV5-1 and TRBJ1-6, with a possible D match to TRBD1 (5 bases). Trimming removed 2 bases at V and 8 bases at J, with 8 bases between. The CDR3 totals 13 residues. Germline CDR1 SGHRS, CDR2 YFSETQ. The CDR3 nucleotides are TGCGCCAGCAGCTTTCAGGGAGATTCACCCCTCCACTTT. This codes for CASSFQGDSPLHF.

This clonotype occurred a few times. V gene TRBV10-3 combines with J gene TRBJ2-6, with D possibly TRBD2 on 5 matching bases. Germline CDR1 reads ENHRY; CDR2 reads SYGVKD. V was clipped by 0 bases and J by 0 bases, with 12 bases between them. This CDR3 has 18 residues. Here the CDR3 reads CAISESYGVFSGANVLTF. The DNA for the CDR3 is TGTGCCATCAGTGAGTCCTACGGGGTTTTCTCTGGGGCCAACGTCCTGACTTTC.

This clonotype was seen more than once but under ten times. The J gene is TRBJ2-5, the V gene TRBV12-3 or TRBV12-4; possible D gene TRBD2, 5 bases. The CDR3 extends over 11 amino acids. The V end was cut by 7 bases, the J end by 5 bases, with 8 bases between. This CDR3 is CASTGSETQYF. DNA for the CDR3: TGTGCCAGCACGGGGAGCGAGACCCAGTACTTC.

This rearrangement joins TRBV9 to TRBJ2-5; no firm D call. Trimming pared 2 bases from V and 5 bases from J, leaving 10 bases between. This CDR3 spans 13 amino acids. Germline V gives CDR1 SGDLS, CDR2 YYNGEE. DNA of the CDR3: TGTGCCAGCAGCGTCAGAGGTGGGGAGACCCAGTACTTC. Amino acids: CASSVRGGETQYF.

This clonotype has just a few counts. The chain carries TRBV5-1 and TRBJ2-7; no clear D. Trimming removed 2 bases from V and 2 bases from J, with 14 bases in between. Germline values: CDR1 SGHRS, CDR2 YFSETQ. The CDR3 covers 15 residues. The DNA of the CDR3 is TGCGCCAGCAGCTTTGGGTATCCTGAAGCCTACGAGCAGTACTTC. Its protein is CASSFGYPEAYEQYF.

The chain combines TRBV5-1 with TRBJ2-5; tentative D call: TRBD2 (5 bases). Germline CDR1 SGHRS, CDR2 YFSETQ. Trimming took off 1 base at V and 0 bases at J, with 13 bases between the two ends. There are 16 residues in the CDR3. CDR3 residues: CASSLTSIRYQETQYF. CDR3 in DNA: TGCGCCAGCAGCTTGACTAGTATTAGGTACCAAGAGACCCAGTACTTC.

This clonotype has at least ten counts. The chain carries TRBV12-3 or TRBV12-4 and TRBJ2-2; 7 bases line up with TRBD1. V shed 5 bases, J shed 3 bases, and the junction held 6 bases outside the gene matches. The CDR3 contains 15 residues. DNA of the CDR3: TGTGCCAGCAGTCTCGGGACAGCGTACACCGGGGAGCTGTTTTTT. As protein: CASSLGTAYTGELFF.

The V gene is TRBV19, the J gene TRBJ2-2; 9 bases align to TRBD1. This CDR3 region has 16 residues. The ends lost 6 bases at V and 4 bases at J; junction bases unmatched: 9. Looked up from germline, CDR1 is LNHDA and CDR2 is SQIVND (reference sequence). The CDR3 nucleotides read TGTGCCAGTAGAAAATGGGGGACAGGGACCACCGGGGAGCTGTTTTTT. Protein: CASRKWGTGTTGELFF.

This clonotype occurred a few times. V is TRBV7-9 and J is TRBJ1-5; D perhaps matches TRBD1 (6 bases). This CDR3 has 13 amino acids. CDR1 SEHNR and CDR2 FQNEAQ come from the germline V gene (reference sequence). V lost 8 bases, J lost 4 bases, and 12 bases lay in between. The CDR3 DNA is TGTGCCAGCGAGGGGGAGCGGAATCAGCCCCAGCATTTT. As protein: CASEGERNQPQHF.

This rearrangement joins TRBV19 to TRBJ1-5; a weak D match, TRBD1 (5 bases). Germline V gene data show CDR1 as LNHDA and CDR2 as SQIVND (reference sequence). This CDR3 is built from 13 residues. The V gene lost 5 bases and the J gene lost 6 bases, with 11 bases spanning the gap. Here the CDR3 reads CASSQRGGQPQHF. The CDR3 DNA reads TGTGCCAGTAGTCAACGGGGGGGTCAGCCCCAGCATTTT.

V usage is TRBV9 and J usage is TRBJ1-1; D possibly corresponds to TRBD1 (5 bases). From germline, CDR1 is SGDLS and CDR2 YYNGEE. Between the trimmed V and J ends, which lost 0 bases and 5 bases, there was a span of 11 bases. The CDR3 extends over 14 amino acids. Here the CDR3 DNA reads TGTGCCAGCAGCGTAGACAGCCGGGGGACTGAAGCTTTCTTT. Its translation is CASSVDSRGTEAFF.

This clonotype was counted only a few times. The V and J genes are TRBV12-3 or TRBV12-4 and TRBJ2-5; 9 nucleotides align to TRBD2. The CDR3 spans 19 residues. V trimming: 8 bases; J trimming: 0 bases; junction bases outside the gene matches: 19. The CDR3 nucleotides are TGTGCCAGCTACCCTGGGCGGGGGGGCCTGGGTATACACCAAGAGACCCAGTACTTC. It codes for CASYPGRGGLGIHQETQYF.

In its sample, this clonotype was seen a few times. The gene calls are TRBV18 and TRBJ1-1; 9 nucleotides line up with TRBD1. Germline loops: CDR1 KGHSH, CDR2 LQKENI. V was clipped by 4 bases and J by 3 bases; unmatched bases: 6. This CDR3 has 15 residues. This CDR3 is CASSRYRGLDTEAFF. CDR3 in DNA: TGTGCCAGCTCACGGTACAGGGGGCTGGACACTGAAGCTTTCTTT.

CDR3 DNA: TGTGCCAGCAGTTTACGCCAAGGGCTAAACTATGGCTACACCTTC. This encodes CASSLRQGLNYGYTF. V and J are TRBV12-3 or TRBV12-4 and TRBJ1-2; D is ambiguous. This CDR3 has 15 amino acids. V shed 2 bases and J shed 2 bases, with 12 bases lying between them.

This clonotype was recorded many times. The chain has TRBV7-9 and TRBJ2-7, with 14 bases that match TRBD2. The CDR3 totals 16 residues. CDR1 is SEHNR and CDR2 is FQNEAQ in the germline V gene (reference sequence). V lost 4 bases, J lost 7 bases, and 9 bases stayed unmatched. CDR3 coding DNA: TGTGCCAGCAGCTCACCCGGGACTAGCGGGGGAAATGAGCAGTACGTC. It encodes CASSSPGTSGGNEQYV.

This clonotype has more than one count but fewer than ten. The V and J genes are TRBV5-1 and TRBJ2-7; the match to TRBD2 covers 7 bases. Germline V lookup: CDR1 SGHRS, CDR2 YFSETQ. The V gene end was trimmed by 0 bases and the J gene end by 2 bases; junction bases not matched to a gene: 8. The CDR3 runs to 16 residues. In nucleotides, the CDR3 is TGCGCCAGCAGCTTGGCCGTCCGGGGGGACCCCTACGAGCAGTACTTC. Its translation: CASSLAVRGDPYEQYF.